Presented here are 11 T cell receptor beta chains from one specimen sequenced in a study of shared clonotypes between healthy human individuals (dated by TCRdb to 2020 to 2021). Receptors were amplified or captured by the immunoSEQ multiplex PCR assay. The table comes from immuneACCESS by way of TCRdb, which keeps in-frame sequences with V and J called. Part of the clones is missing from these tables; in studies checked, under half for an unresolved V gene and the rest for unknown reasons. This sample is represented by 2,500,000 or so clones; roughly nine tenths of them were singletons. The ten largest clonotypes hold roughly 0.13% of the sample. Sample: naive CD4+ T cells sorted from blood. Reading the label with the study, this specimen's cell subset or site is: CD45RA+ positively selected. These receptors were taken from a man aged 18-30 years in good health.

This chain joins TRBV19 and TRBJ1-2; D is possibly TRBD1 (6 bases). CDR1 and CDR2 from the germline V gene are LNHDA and SQIVND (reference sequence). The CDR3 consists of 13 residues. The V and J ends lost 6 bases and 6 bases respectively, with 14 bases between them. Here the CDR3 DNA reads TGTGCCAGTAGGCAGGACAGTCTCGATGGCTACACCTTC. Protein product: CASRQDSLDGYTF.

To note about this clone: Distinct nucleotide sequences in the sample also encode this CDR3. This sequence joins TRBV6-1 and TRBJ2-2; D possibly corresponds to TRBD2 (6 bases). Germline V gives CDR1 MNHNS, CDR2 SASEGT. The CDR3 covers 16 residues. V was shortened by 2 bases and J by 0 bases, with 10 bases between the two germline ends. CDR3 residues: CASSEQGGANTGELFF. CDR3 nucleotide sequence: TGTGCCAGCAGTGAACAGGGCGGGGCGAACACCGGGGAGCTGTTTTTT.

This clone was picked up one time. The sample contains more than one DNA sequence encoding this CDR3. V gene TRBV2 combines with J gene TRBJ1-2; D perhaps matches TRBD1 (6 bases). V lost 2 bases, J lost 4 bases, and 8 bases lay in between. Looked up from germline, CDR1 is SNHLY and CDR2 is FYNNEI. The length of the CDR3 is 13 residues. CDR3 sequence reads: CASSEQGTYGYTF. The CDR3 nucleotides read TGTGCCAGCAGTGAACAGGGGACCTATGGCTACACCTTC.

This rearrangement joins TRBV7-2 to TRBJ2-7; 8 nucleotides line up with TRBD1. In germline, CDR1 is SGHTA, CDR2 FQGNSA. The CDR3 runs 14 residues. Trimming at V came to 7 bases and at J to 0 bases, leaving 5 bases not matched to a gene. The CDR3 is CASTGQASSYEQYF. The CDR3 DNA sequence: TGTGCCAGCACGGGACAGGCGAGCTCCTACGAGCAGTACTTC. The variable domain in full, with the rest retrieved from reference TRBV7-2 and TRBJ2-7, is GAGVSQSPSNKVTEKGKDVELRCDPISGHTALYWYRQSLGQGLEFLIYFQGNSAPDKSGLPSDRFSAERTGGSVSTLTIQRTQQEDSAVYLCASTGQASSYEQYFGPGTRLTVT.

This rearrangement joins TRBV21-1 to TRBJ1-5. TRBV21-1 counts as a pseudogene. The CDR3 runs 16 residues. The CDR3 loop is CASRLWLHWHHQPQHF. In nucleotides, the CDR3 is TGTGCCAGCAGGCTCTGGCTACATTGGCATCATCAGCCCCAGCATTTT.

The CDR3: CASSLATGGKTGELFF. As DNA, the CDR3 is TGTGCCAGCAGCTTAGCGACGGGGGGAAAAACCGGGGAGCTGTTTTTT. The chain employs TRBV7-6 and TRBJ2-2; 7 bases fit TRBD2. The germline V gene has CDR1 SGHVS and CDR2 FNYEAQ. The CDR3 sequence is 16 residues long. With 0 bases clipped from V and 5 bases from J, the junction kept 6 bases outside the gene matches.

This clone was detected only once. The chain has TRBV28 and TRBJ1-3; the D gene is possibly TRBD1 (6 bases). Germline V CDR1 and CDR2: MDHEN, SYDVKM. The germline V and J ends were trimmed by 4 bases and 3 bases, with 10 bases remaining between them. The CDR3 contains 14 residues. This chain's CDR3 is CASSYWTVGNTIYF. The DNA of the CDR3 is TGTGCCAGCAGTTATTGGACAGTTGGAAACACCATATATTTT.

V and J are TRBV6-5 and TRBJ1-2; possible D gene TRBD1, 6 bases. Germline V lookup: CDR1 MNHEY, CDR2 SVGAGI. With 5 bases removed from V and 8 bases from J, the gap between germline ends came to 18 bases. The CDR3 contains 14 residues. The CDR3 sequence: CASSTRDGGGGYTF. For the CDR3, the DNA is TGTGCCAGCAGTACCAGAGATGGGGGGGGCGGCTACACCTTC.

This chain joins TRBV30 and TRBJ2-6; D unclear. Trimming removed 0 bases from V and 1 base from J, with 7 bases in between. Per germline, CDR1 GTSNPN and CDR2 SVGIG (reference sequence). There are 15 residues in the CDR3. The CDR3: CAWSVGKSGANVLTF. In nucleotides, the CDR3 is TGTGCCTGGAGTGTAGGGAAATCTGGGGCCAACGTCCTGACTTTC.

The chain joins TRBV10-2 to TRBJ2-7; 10 positions agree with TRBD2. Germline CDR1 WSHSY, CDR2 SAAADI. Unmatched junction bases numbered 6, after V lost 1 base and J lost 6 bases. CDR3 length: 15 amino acids. DNA for the CDR3: TGCGCCAGCAGTGAGTTGGCTAGCGGGGGTTCCGAGCAGTACTTC. Translation: CASSELASGGSEQYF.

This clone was observed a single time. The genes are TRBV19 and TRBJ2-1; the D call may be TRBD1 or TRBD2 (6 bases each). Germline assignment: CDR1 LNHDA and CDR2 SQIVND (reference sequence). V shed 4 bases and J shed 8 bases, with 15 bases lying between them. CDR3 length: 14 amino acids. The CDR3 sequence is CASSTEGVLDEQFF. CDR3 in DNA: TGTGCCAGTAGTACGGAGGGGGTTTTGGATGAGCAGTTCTTC.